This T cell receptor beta chain was identified in a study of blood T cell repertoires in COVID-19. Study at large: From T cells, B-cell-depleted T cells, or PBMCs came the material, which was cDNA or gDNA.

Authors' data handling: Estimation of nucleated cell counts was performed using reference gene primer amplification. Produced via immunoSEQ multiplex PCR; TCRdb's table is partial and in-frame only. The D gene and trimming were derived from the DNA, and the V and J assignments and clone size from that table. Among some 200,000 clones listed, 85% to 90% were seen once. In germline, CDR1 is KGHSH, CDR2 LQKENI. The CDR3 has 14 residues. V lost 3 bases and J lost 3, with 11 bases in between. The sample was peripheral blood. V and J are TRBV18 and TRBJ1-2; a possible D gene is TRBD1 (6 bases). The clonotype comes from a woman younger than 30 who had recovered from COVID-19. Here the CDR3 reads CASSPQQGDYGYTF. The CDR3 DNA is TGTGCCAGCTCACCGCAACAGGGTGACTATGGCTACACCTTC. Complete variable domain (other parts from reference TRBV18 and TRBJ1-2): NAGVMQNPRHLVRRRGQEARLRCSPMKGHSHVYWYRQLPEEGLKFMVYLQKENIIDESGMPKERFSAEFPKEGPSILRIQQVVRGDSAAYFCASSPQQGDYGYTFGSGTRLTVV.